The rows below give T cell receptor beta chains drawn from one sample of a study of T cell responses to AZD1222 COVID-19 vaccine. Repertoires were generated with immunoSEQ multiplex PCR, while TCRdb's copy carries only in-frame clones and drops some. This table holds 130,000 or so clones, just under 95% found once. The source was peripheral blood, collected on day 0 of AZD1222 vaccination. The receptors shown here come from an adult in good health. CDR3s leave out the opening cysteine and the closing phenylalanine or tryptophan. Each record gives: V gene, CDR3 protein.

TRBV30 AWERDGKGGELF
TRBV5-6 ASSPGQGGYGYT
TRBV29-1 SAGGGANEQF
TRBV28 ASTTGGRGGWQPQH
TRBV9 ASSESSQVTDTQY
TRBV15 ATSRAVYGYT
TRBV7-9 ASSLVLPTGGYT
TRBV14 ASSQGYMRDTREKLF
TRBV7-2 ASSSYSGVSSGPQH
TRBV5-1 ASSLADNEQF
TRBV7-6 ASSLALNTEAF
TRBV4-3 ASSQGLVGGGVAQSTDTQY
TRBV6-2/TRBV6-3 ASSYSWRTRTYEQY
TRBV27 ASSLSWGNSGEQF